The rows below give T cell receptor beta chains drawn from one sample of a study of PD-1 blockade in classical Hodgkin lymphoma. Here immunoSEQ multiplex PCR was the method, and the copy in TCRdb shows in-frame clones only, minus some. The table lists over 70,000 clones, 90% of them singletons. The material sequenced was peripheral blood mononuclear cells (PBMCs), taken before the fourth cycle of nivolumab. The receptors shown here come from a human donor with classical Hodgkin lymphoma. Both conserved end residues are part of each CDR3.

v_call: TRBV9
cdr3_aa: CASSVQGNGETQYF

v_call: TRBV2
cdr3_aa: CASSGVSYIPAKAFF

v_call: TRBV19
cdr3_aa: CASSIDYSNQPQHF

v_call: TRBV6-5
cdr3_aa: CASSSDRNSGNTIYF

v_call: TRBV14
cdr3_aa: CANFSGGPSREQYF

v_call: TRBV4-2
cdr3_aa: CASSPGVRGTEAFF

v_call: TRBV7-8
cdr3_aa: CASSQNSGGRTDTQYF

v_call: TRBV6-1
cdr3_aa: CASLGGYEQYF

v_call: TRBV29-1
cdr3_aa: CSVEDEPSGGANEQFF

v_call: TRBV11-2
cdr3_aa: CASSLRGTGFLNTQYF

v_call: TRBV6-1
cdr3_aa: CATPPGLYNEQFF

v_call: TRBV27
cdr3_aa: CASSPTMMTEQFF

v_call: TRBV4-1
cdr3_aa: CASSHTGTQYEQYF

v_call: TRBV9
cdr3_aa: CASSVSGSGGQAQYF

v_call: TRBV7-3
cdr3_aa: CASSLTASGVTDTQYF

v_call: TRBV11-2
cdr3_aa: CASSLFPQRPKPYEQYF

v_call: TRBV7-6
cdr3_aa: CASSLGRGVTYEQYF

v_call: TRBV5-1
cdr3_aa: CASSLVGGSYEQYF

v_call: TRBV2
cdr3_aa: CASSPSLSEQYF

v_call: TRBV19
cdr3_aa: CASSSLRDRVAETQYF

v_call: TRBV18
cdr3_aa: CASSPVSQGEQFF

v_call: TRBV15
cdr3_aa: CATSRNDRGLTEAFF

v_call: TRBV18
cdr3_aa: CASSPLGGLTEAFF

v_call: TRBV9
cdr3_aa: CASSTPGDRSSYEQYF